These 15 T cell receptor beta chains originate from one sample sequenced in a study of cytomegalovirus exposure and HLA in healthy donors. It was with 60 Vbeta and 13 Jbeta primers that the PCR ran. TCRdb keeps only in-frame clones here, not all; method: immunoSEQ multiplex PCR. The data show some 150,000 clones, roughly four fifths seen once. Material for sequencing was PBMCs. All receptors come from a female donor in good health and CMV-seropositive.

The chain is built from TRBV28 and TRBJ2-1, with 13 bases identical to TRBD2. Germline V gene lookup returns CDR1 MDHEN and CDR2 SYDVKM. This CDR3 contains 16 residues. V lost 5 bases and J lost 4; bases outside the gene matches: 5. CDR3 in amino acids: CASSALTSGGYNEQFF. As DNA, the CDR3 is TGTGCCAGCAGTGCCTTGACTAGCGGGGGGTACAATGAGCAGTTCTTC.

The chain has TRBV9 and TRBJ2-5; 9 bases are a match to TRBD2. In germline, CDR1 is SGDLS, CDR2 YYNGEE. J lost 5 bases, V lost 3 bases, and 11 bases had no gene match. This CDR3 comprises 16 residues. For the CDR3, the DNA is TGTGCCAGCAGCGCGGGTGGCGGGGGGGCGGCGGAGACCCAGTACTTC. It specifies CASSAGGGGAAETQYF.

This sequence joins TRBV7-3 and TRBJ2-1, with a possible D match to TRBD1 (8 bases). The germline V and J ends were trimmed by 4 bases and 7 bases, with 17 bases remaining between them. Germline CDR1 and CDR2: SGHTA and FQGTGA. The CDR3 spans 15 residues. The CDR3 loop is CASSSRTGTMNEQFF. In nucleotides, the CDR3 is TGTGCCAGCAGCTCTCGGACAGGGACTATGAATGAGCAGTTCTTC.

The chain recombines TRBV11-3 with TRBJ2-2; TRBD1 agrees at 11 bases. CDR1 and CDR2 (germline): SGHNT, YENEEA. With 3 bases clipped from V and 6 bases from J, the junction kept 3 bases outside the gene matches. The CDR3 consists of 15 residues. The CDR3 is CASSFGQGAAGELFF. CDR3 nucleotides: TGTGCCAGCAGCTTTGGACAGGGGGCGGCCGGGGAGCTGTTTTTT.

This sequence joins TRBV7-6 and TRBJ1-4; D not certain. CDR3 size: 14 residues. Trimming stripped 3 bases from V and 7 bases from J, with 12 bases between. The germline V gene has CDR1 SGHVS and CDR2 FNYEAQ. CDR3 sequence reads: CASSFGPEGEKLFF. The CDR3 bases are TGTGCCAGCAGCTTCGGACCTGAGGGTGAAAAACTGTTTTTT.

CDR3: CASSSQTGRYEQYF. The DNA for the CDR3 is TGTGCCAGCAGTTCCCAGACAGGGCGCTACGAGCAGTACTTC. The chain couples TRBV28 to TRBJ2-7, with 7 bases matching TRBD1. J was trimmed by 3 bases and V by 4 bases; bases with no gene match: 6. Germline values: CDR1 MDHEN, CDR2 SYDVKM. The CDR3 covers 14 residues.

In this sample, this clone turned up once. J is TRBJ1-2 and V is TRBV2; TRBD1 agrees at 7 bases. This CDR3 region has 15 residues. The V and J ends lost 3 bases and 8 bases, in that order; junction bases with no gene match: 12. Germline CDR1 reads SNHLY; CDR2 reads FYNNEI. CDR3 protein: CASSDRDSARGGYTF. CDR3 sequence (DNA): TGTGCCAGCAGTGATAGGGACAGCGCCCGAGGAGGCTACACCTTC.

V and J are TRBV18 and TRBJ2-1; perhaps TRBD2 as D (5 bases). The CDR3 covers 15 residues. With 2 bases removed from V and 8 bases from J, the gap between germline ends came to 16 bases. Germline CDR1 reads KGHSH; CDR2 reads LQKENI. DNA of the CDR3: TGTGCCAGCTCACCATATGACCTTGAGGGTGATGAGCAGTTCTTC. This translates into CASSPYDLEGDEQFF.

V gene TRBV9 combines with J gene TRBJ2-5; D is ambiguous. The germline V gene encodes CDR1 SGDLS and CDR2 YYNGEE. The V end lost 4 bases, the J end lost 2 bases, and 9 bases lay between the germline ends. The CDR3 spans 13 residues. This CDR3 reads CASSPSYQETQYF. The CDR3 nucleotides read TGTGCCAGCAGCCCCTCGTATCAAGAGACCCAGTACTTC.

The gene calls are TRBV6-6 and TRBJ2-3; 11 bases align to TRBD2. Unmatched junction bases numbered 1, after V lost 5 bases and J lost 0 bases. The CDR3 contains 15 residues. Germline loops: CDR1 MNHNY, CDR2 SVGAGI (reference sequence). CDR3 amino acids: CASSPSGRSTDTQYF. Here the CDR3 DNA reads TGTGCCAGCAGTCCTAGCGGGAGGAGCACAGATACGCAGTATTTT.

The chain uses TRBV18 and TRBJ1-1; no reliable D call. The V end lost 4 bases, the J end lost 1 base, and 7 bases lay between the germline ends. The CDR3 loop spans 13 amino acids. Per germline, CDR1 KGHSH and CDR2 LQKENI. As DNA, the CDR3 is TGTGCCAGCTCACTGGGAGAGAACACTGAAGCTTTCTTT. This codes for CASSLGENTEAFF.

The V gene is TRBV2, the J gene TRBJ2-1, with TRBD2 matching over 10 bases. The V gene's germline CDR1 is SNHLY and CDR2 FYNNEI. J lost 1 base, V lost 6 bases, and 6 bases had no gene match. The CDR3 has 16 residues. CDR3 coding DNA: TGTGCCAGCAGAGAACTAGCGGGGCTTTCCTACAATGAGCAGTTCTTC. It yields the protein CASRELAGLSYNEQFF.

This clone was detected a few times. The chain couples TRBV4-2 to TRBJ1-2; maybe TRBD1 (6 bases). Germline loops: CDR1 LGHNA, CDR2 YNFKEQ. CDR3 length: 16 amino acids. V was shortened by 1 base and J by 8 bases, with 20 bases between the two germline ends. CDR3 nucleotides: TGTGCCAGCAGCCAAGCGGTATCGGCGGGGGCGCAGGGCTACACCTTC. It yields the protein CASSQAVSAGAQGYTF.

The chain joins TRBV7-2 to TRBJ2-1; D unresolved. Per germline, CDR1 SGHTA and CDR2 FQGNSA. This CDR3 is 15 amino acids long. V was clipped by 0 bases and J by 7 bases, with 13 bases between them. The CDR3 DNA sequence: TGTGCCAGCAGCTTAGCGCGATTGGTTTTGAATGAGCAGTTCTTC. Encoded protein: CASSLARLVLNEQFF.

The V gene is TRBV4-1, the J gene TRBJ1-1, with D uncertain. Trimming took off 4 bases at V and 1 base at J, with 4 bases between the two ends. Germline V gene data show CDR1 as MGHRA and CDR2 as YSYEKL. The CDR3 contains 12 residues. CDR3 DNA sequence: TGCGCCAGCAGCCGACAGAACACTGAAGCTTTCTTT. Its protein is CASSRQNTEAFF.